Following are 28 T cell receptor beta chains from one sample sequenced in a study of blood T cell repertoires in COVID-19 (TCRdb year 2020). Receptor libraries were prepared by the immunoSEQ multiplex PCR assay. TCRdb provides this immuneACCESS table in a form limited to in-frame rearrangements. Some clones are lacking; in checked studies, under half of them reflect an unresolved V gene, and why the rest are absent is not known. The sample table shows 270,000 or so clones, and 80% to 90% are seen once. The biggest ten clones account for roughly 9.4% of the sample. The sample was peripheral blood. The receptors originated from a woman in her forties or fifties who had recovered from COVID-19.

The V call is TRBV10-3, the J call TRBJ2-1, with TRBD2 matching over 8 bases. V dropped 6 bases and J dropped 5; count of bases not matched to a gene: 9. Germline V gives CDR1 ENHRY, CDR2 SYGVKD. The CDR3 is 15 amino acids. CDR3 bases: TGTGCCATCAGAAGAGCGGGAGATATTAACAATGAGCAGTTCTTC. Translating gives CAIRRAGDINNEQFF.

The chain links TRBV10-3 to TRBJ1-2; tentatively, D is TRBD1 (6 bases). Trimming pared 6 bases from V and 3 bases from J, leaving 14 bases between. The CDR3 is made up of 14 amino acids. Germline V gene sequence: CDR1 ENHRY, CDR2 SYGVKD. The CDR3 nucleotides are TGTGCCATCAGGACCCCAGGGGTGGACTATGGCTACACCTTC. Encoded protein: CAIRTPGVDYGYTF.

CDR3 nucleotides: TGTGCCAGCAGCGTAGATCCGACAGCTGAAGCTTTCTTT. Its protein product is CASSVDPTAEAFF. V and J are TRBV9 and TRBJ1-1; D is perhaps TRBD1 (5 bases). There are 13 residues in the CDR3. Looked up from germline, CDR1 is SGDLS and CDR2 is YYNGEE. V was clipped by 0 bases and J by 6 bases, with 9 bases between them. Variable domain in full (rest from reference TRBV9 and TRBJ1-1): DSGVTQTPKHLITATGQRVTLRCSPRSGDLSVYWYQQSLDQGLQFLIQYYNGEERAKGNILERFSAQQFPDLHSELNLSSLELGDSALYFCASSVDPTAEAFFGQGTRLTVV.

This clone appeared once. The J gene is TRBJ1-2, the V gene TRBV28; 8 bases match TRBD1. CDR3 length equals 15 residues. Germline CDR1 and CDR2: MDHEN and SYDVKM. The V segment lost 8 bases and the J segment 9 bases; nucleotides outside the gene matches: 17. The CDR3 DNA is TGTGCCAGCGCAACCTCCGGGGGGACAGGTCGCAGCTACACCTTC. Its translation is CASATSGGTGRSYTF.

The sample holds one count of this clone. This chain connects TRBV2 to TRBJ2-1, with 14 bases aligning to TRBD2. There are 15 residues in the CDR3. V was clipped by 4 bases and J by 6 bases; unmatched bases: 2. The germline V gene encodes CDR1 SNHLY and CDR2 FYNNEI. CDR3 in DNA: TGTGCCAGCAGTGCAGGGACTAGCGGGAGCAATGAGCAGTTCTTC. Translated, it gives CASSAGTSGSNEQFF.

The chain couples TRBV30 to TRBJ1-3; maybe TRBD1 (6 bases). Germline-derived CDR1 and CDR2 are GTSNPN and SVGIG (reference sequence). Trimming shortened V by 3 bases and J by 8 bases, and 11 bases separated the two germline ends. CDR3 size: 12 residues. CDR3 amino acids: CAWRASGDTIYF. Written as DNA, the CDR3 is TGTGCCTGGAGGGCCTCAGGGGACACCATATATTTT.

The sample holds one count of this clone. This chain links TRBV28 with TRBJ2-3; TRBD2 matches 12 bases. Germline assignment: CDR1 MDHEN and CDR2 SYDVKM. After removal of 6 bases from V and 2 bases from J, the junction contained 3 bases not matched to a gene. The CDR3 loop spans 15 amino acids. CDR3 DNA: TGTGCCAGCAGCCTAGCGGGAGGGTCCACAGATACGCAGTATTTT. This encodes CASSLAGGSTDTQYF.

This rearrangement joins TRBV6-5 to TRBJ2-2; 8 nucleotides agree with TRBD1. Germline CDR1 and CDR2: MNHEY and SVGAGI. The CDR3 extends over 14 amino acids. Germline trimming cut 8 bases from V and 4 bases from J; bases unmatched to any gene: 6. CDR3 sequence reads: CASLTTGGTGELFF. DNA of the CDR3: TGTGCCAGCCTGACTACAGGGGGCACCGGGGAGCTGTTTTTT.

This clone was seen a few times. V and J are TRBV18 and TRBJ2-3, with D hard to call. Germline assignment: CDR1 KGHSH and CDR2 LQKENI. The CDR3 consists of 15 residues. V lost 0 bases to trimming and J lost 2 bases, with 9 bases between them. CDR3 region: CASSPPASATDTQYF. In DNA form, the CDR3 reads TGTGCCAGCTCACCACCGGCATCCGCCACAGATACGCAGTATTTT.

J is TRBJ1-6 and V is TRBV15; tentatively, D is TRBD1 (6 bases). V was cut by 7 bases and J by 7 bases, with 14 bases left in between. Germline V gene data show CDR1 as LNHNV and CDR2 as YYDKDF (reference sequence). The CDR3 extends over 14 amino acids. The CDR3 reads CATNRGQGNSPLHF. CDR3 DNA sequence: TGTGCCACCAACCGCGGGCAGGGGAATTCACCCCTCCACTTT.

The chain employs TRBV5-1 and TRBJ2-3; TRBD1 matches at 7 bases. Trimming cost V 1 base and J 5 bases; bases outside gene matches: 4. CDR1 SGHRS and CDR2 YFSETQ come from the germline V gene. This CDR3 is built from 14 residues. The CDR3: CASSLRGLEDTQYF. The CDR3 nucleotides are TGCGCCAGCAGCTTGAGGGGGCTTGAAGATACGCAGTATTTT.

The sample holds a few counts of this clone. The rearrangement uses TRBV7-9 and TRBJ2-1; TRBD2 matches at 10 bases. The CDR3 sequence is 13 residues long. Trimming removed 8 bases from V and 4 bases from J; junction bases left unmatched: 2. CDR1 and CDR2 from the germline V gene are SEHNR and FQNEAQ (reference sequence). The CDR3 DNA reads TGTGCCAGCCTGACTAGCGGGTACAATGAGCAGTTCTTC. Amino acid sequence: CASLTSGYNEQFF.

The rearrangement uses TRBV18 and TRBJ2-7, with 10 nucleotides matching TRBD1. The CDR3 loop spans 12 amino acids. Per germline, CDR1 KGHSH and CDR2 LQKENI. With 3 bases clipped from V and 9 bases from J, the junction kept 2 bases outside the gene matches. The CDR3 reads CASSPGQGGQYF. The CDR3 DNA reads as TGTGCCAGCTCACCCGGACAGGGGGGGCAGTACTTC.

This rearrangement joins TRBV7-2 to TRBJ1-2; 7 bases are shared with TRBD1. The CDR3 has 16 residues. V dropped 4 bases and J dropped 4; count of bases not matched to a gene: 12. Per the germline V gene, CDR1 is SGHTA and CDR2 is FQGNSA. This chain's CDR3 is CASSSRSTGQGYGYTF. CDR3 bases: TGTGCCAGCAGCTCACGGTCGACAGGGCAGGGCTATGGCTACACCTTC.

The chain couples TRBV19 to TRBJ1-1; D is ambiguous. The germline CDR1 and CDR2 sequences are LNHDA and SQIVND (reference sequence). The CDR3 consists of 14 residues. Trimming took off 3 bases at V and 3 bases at J, with 11 bases between the two ends. In DNA, the CDR3 is TGTGCCAGTAGTATTAAACCCGGGGACACTGAAGCTTTCTTT. It codes for CASSIKPGDTEAFF. Together with reference TRBV19 and TRBJ1-1, the CDR3 gives the full variable domain: DGGITQSPKYLFRKEGQNVTLSCEQNLNHDAMYWYRQDPGQGLRLIYYSQIVNDFQKGDIAEGYSVSREKKESFPLTVTSAQKNPTAFYLCASSIKPGDTEAFFGQGTRLTVV.

The chain has TRBV9 and TRBJ2-1, with D possibly TRBD1 on 5 matching bases. The CDR3 extends over 15 amino acids. V was pared by 0 bases and J by 6 bases, with 13 bases between. The germline V gene has CDR1 SGDLS and CDR2 YYNGEE. The CDR3 loop reads CASSVGGHTPNEQFF. CDR3 nucleotide sequence: TGTGCCAGCAGCGTAGGCGGACACACTCCCAATGAGCAGTTCTTC.

The table lists this clone with a count of one. The chain uses TRBV5-8 and TRBJ2-7; D perhaps matches TRBD2 (6 bases). The CDR3 runs 15 residues. The V gene lost 6 bases and the J gene lost 6 bases, with 22 bases spanning the gap. The germline CDR1 and CDR2 sequences are SGHTS and YDEGEE. The CDR3 here is CASIPPGRESGEQYF. In DNA form, the CDR3 reads TGTGCCAGCATTCCGCCTGGACGGGAGTCGGGCGAGCAGTACTTC.

The chain has TRBV7-2 and TRBJ2-7; 7 nucleotides align to TRBD1. CDR3 size: 15 residues. Per germline, CDR1 SGHTA and CDR2 FQGNSA. V was clipped by 5 bases and J by 4 bases; unmatched bases: 11. The CDR3 loop is CASSRVGQEGYEQYF. The CDR3 coding sequence is TGTGCCAGCAGCCGGGTTGGACAGGAAGGTTACGAGCAGTACTTC.

This rearrangement joins TRBV4-1 to TRBJ2-7; 7 positions agree with TRBD1. V trimming: 4 bases; J trimming: 4 bases; junction bases outside the gene matches: 7. This CDR3 is 14 amino acids long. The germline V gene has CDR1 MGHRA and CDR2 YSYEKL. CDR3 protein: CASSLRDRVYEQYF. CDR3 in DNA: TGCGCCAGCAGCCTCCGGGACAGAGTATACGAGCAGTACTTC.

CDR3 coding DNA: TGTGCCAGCAGTTTAGTGTTCGGGACACCGGAGTATGGCTACACCTTC. This codes for CASSLVFGTPEYGYTF. The chain employs TRBV27 and TRBJ1-2; maybe TRBD1 (6 bases). The V gene's germline CDR1 is MNHEY and CDR2 SMNVEV (reference sequence). V lost 2 bases and J lost 5, with 18 bases in between. The CDR3 runs to 16 residues.

The genes are TRBV28 and TRBJ2-1; 11 bases line up with TRBD2. The CDR3 length is 16 residues. V lost 3 bases and J lost 7; bases outside the gene matches: 8. Germline-derived CDR1 and CDR2 are MDHEN and SYDVKM. CDR3 sequence: CASSFRLLAGANEQFF. The CDR3 nucleotides read TGTGCCAGCAGTTTCCGTCTACTAGCGGGAGCGAATGAGCAGTTCTTC.

The chain employs TRBV2 and TRBJ2-3; 8 bases line up with TRBD2. The J segment lost 5 bases and the V segment lost 5 bases, leaving 6 bases of the junction unmatched. The germline V gene encodes CDR1 SNHLY and CDR2 FYNNEI. The CDR3 loop spans 14 amino acids. Written as DNA, the CDR3 is TGTGCCAGCAGTCCTCTAGCGGGTGGAGATACGCAGTATTTT. The encoded protein is CASSPLAGGDTQYF.

This sequence joins TRBV7-9 and TRBJ2-3, with a weak D call TRBD1 (7 bases). Per germline, CDR1 SEHNR and CDR2 FQNEAQ (reference sequence). Trimming shortened V by 1 base and J by 0 bases, and 17 bases separated the two germline ends. CDR3 length: 18 amino acids. The CDR3 loop is CASSLVLGGGGSTDTQYF. Here the CDR3 DNA reads TGTGCCAGCAGCTTAGTTCTCGGAGGGGGCGGGAGCACAGATACGCAGTATTTT.

The chain carries TRBV9 and TRBJ2-3, with 14 bases fitting TRBD2. Germline V gene lookup returns CDR1 SGDLS and CDR2 YYNGEE. The CDR3 runs to 18 residues. V trimming: 3 bases; J trimming: 1 base; junction bases outside the gene matches: 7. Here the CDR3 reads CASSAQMGLAGGTDTQYF. The DNA for the CDR3 is TGTGCCAGCAGCGCCCAGATGGGACTAGCGGGAGGCACAGATACGCAGTATTTT. The full variable domain, rest sourced from reference TRBV9 and TRBJ2-3, is DSGVTQTPKHLITATGQRVTLRCSPRSGDLSVYWYQQSLDQGLQFLIQYYNGEERAKGNILERFSAQQFPDLHSELNLSSLELGDSALYFCASSAQMGLAGGTDTQYFGPGTRLTVL.

This chain links TRBV28 with TRBJ2-1; TRBD2 matches at 9 bases. From germline, CDR1 is MDHEN and CDR2 SYDVKM. V lost 6 bases, J lost 12 bases, and 12 bases stayed unmatched. The CDR3 has 14 residues. DNA of the CDR3: TGTGCCAGCAGCTCGGGACTAGCCAAGGCCTCGCAGTTCTTC. As protein: CASSSGLAKASQFF. The complete variable domain, with remaining parts taken from reference TRBV28 and TRBJ2-1, reads DVKVTQSSRYLVKRTGEKVFLECVQDMDHENMFWYRQDPGLGLRLIYFSYDVKMKEKGDIPEGYSVSREKKERFSLILESASTNQTSMYLCASSSGLAKASQFFGPGTRLTVL.

V and J are TRBV4-2 and TRBJ1-1, with 7 bases aligning to TRBD1. This CDR3 has 14 amino acids. Per the germline V gene, CDR1 is LGHNA and CDR2 is YNFKEQ. Germline trimming cut 8 bases from V and 7 bases from J; bases unmatched to any gene: 13. CDR3 nucleotides: TGTGCCAGCCGGAAAGGGGGCGAATCCCGTGAAGCTTTCTTT. It encodes CASRKGGESREAFF.

The chain carries TRBV29-1 and TRBJ2-7; D gene uncertain. Trimming shortened V by 2 bases and J by 2 bases, and 10 bases separated the two germline ends. CDR1 is SQVTM, CDR2 ANQGSEA, per germline. The CDR3 covers 13 residues. In DNA, the CDR3 is TGCAGCGTTGAACGAGCCTCCCCCTACGAGCAGTACTTC. Translating gives CSVERASPYEQYF.

This chain joins TRBV19 and TRBJ1-4, with D possibly TRBD1 on 6 matching bases. With 10 bases removed from V and 2 bases from J, the gap between germline ends came to 20 bases. The V gene's germline CDR1 is LNHDA and CDR2 SQIVND (reference sequence). The CDR3 loop spans 16 amino acids. CDR3 protein: CATEDRGSYTNEKLFF. The CDR3 DNA sequence: TGTGCCACGGAGGACAGAGGGAGTTATACTAATGAAAAACTGTTTTTT.